The clone carrying this T cell receptor beta chain was seen a few times. The data are from a study of blood T cell repertoires in COVID-19. The protocol was immunoSEQ multiplex PCR, while the TCRdb copy is restricted to in-frame clones and leaves out a portion. Of a few hundred thousand clones listed, under 90% are singletons. CDR3 length equals 13 residues. V shed 0 bases and J shed 6 bases, with 9 bases lying between them. Germline CDR1 and CDR2: SGHNT and YYREEE (reference sequence). Participant-reported clinical history was the basis for cohort assignment. The rearrangement links TRBV5-4 to TRBJ1-2; D not certain. This clonotype originated in a man under 40 who had recovered from COVID-19. The source material was PBMCs or T cells enriched from blood (not recorded which). The CDR3 loop is CASSLVSGDGYTF. For the CDR3, the DNA is TGTGCCAGCAGCTTGGTTTCGGGAGATGGCTACACCTTC. The full variable domain, completed using reference TRBV5-4 and TRBJ1-2, is ETGVTQSPTHLIKTRGQQVTLRCSSQSGHNTVSWYQQALGQGPQFIFQYYREEENGRGNFPPRFSGLQFPNYSSELNVNALELDDSALYLCASSLVSGDGYTFGSGTRLTVV.